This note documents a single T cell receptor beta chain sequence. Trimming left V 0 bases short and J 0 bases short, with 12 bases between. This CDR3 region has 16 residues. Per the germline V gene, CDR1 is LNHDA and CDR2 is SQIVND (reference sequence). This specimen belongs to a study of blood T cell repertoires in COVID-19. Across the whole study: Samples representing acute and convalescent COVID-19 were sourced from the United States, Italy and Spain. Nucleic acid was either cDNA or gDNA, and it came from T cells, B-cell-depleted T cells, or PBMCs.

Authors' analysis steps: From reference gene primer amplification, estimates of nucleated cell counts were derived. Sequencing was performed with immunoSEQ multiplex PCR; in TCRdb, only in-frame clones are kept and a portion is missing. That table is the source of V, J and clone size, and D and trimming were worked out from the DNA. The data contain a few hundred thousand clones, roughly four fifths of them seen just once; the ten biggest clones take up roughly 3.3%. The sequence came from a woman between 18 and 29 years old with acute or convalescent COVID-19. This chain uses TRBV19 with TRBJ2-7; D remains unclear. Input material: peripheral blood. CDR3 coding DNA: TGTGCCAGTAGTATAGAGGCCAGGCAGAGCTCCTACGAGCAGTACTTC. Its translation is CASSIEARQSSYEQYF.